This is a list of T cell receptor beta chains from one sample in a study of cytomegalovirus exposure and HLA in healthy donors. Clones were read by immunoSEQ multiplex PCR, and TCRdb kept only the in-frame ones, dropping some. This sample carries hundreds of thousands of clones, approximately 80% of them seen once, and the ten largest clones take 0.5% to 0.7%. Sequencing used PBMCs. Every receptor here comes from a woman between 40 and 55 years old in good health and CMV-seronegative. CDR3s include the opening cysteine and the closing phenylalanine or tryptophan. The D gene is left open where the match is weak. Not every row has a clone size; where given, it reads once, few, many or a size class.

few	TRBV2	TRBJ2-6	.	TGTGCCAGCAGGATGCCCCGGACATCTACCACTGGGGCCAACGTCCTGACTTTC	CASRMPRTSTTGANVLTF
.	TRBV6-6	TRBJ2-1	.	TGTGCCAGCAGTACAGGTAGCTCCTACAATGAGCAGTTCTTC	CASSTGSSYNEQFF
.	TRBV5-1	TRBJ2-3	.	TGCGCCAGCAGCTTGAAACCCCCGCCAGGCCCTAGCACAGATACGCAGTATTTT	CASSLKPPPGPSTDTQYF
.	TRBV7-3	TRBJ2-7	.	TGTGCCAGCAGCTTAAGGACTAAATACGAGCAGTACTTC	CASSLRTKYEQYF
.	TRBV27	TRBJ1-1	.	TGTGCCAGCAGTTTATCAGGGGCTGACACTGAAGCTTTCTTT	CASSLSGADTEAFF
.	TRBV29-1	TRBJ1-3	TRBD1	TGCAGCGTTGAGGGGGGACAGGGGTCTGGAAACACCATATATTTT	CSVEGGQGSGNTIYF
.	TRBV29-1	TRBJ2-3	.	TGCAGCGTTGATCACTCCCGGGTGCAGTATTTT	CSVDHSRVQYF
.	TRBV9	TRBJ1-2	TRBD1	TGTGCCAGCAGCGCCCAAGACAGGGGAGGTGTTGGCTACACCTTC	CASSAQDRGGVGYTF
.	TRBV5-1	TRBJ2-3	TRBD2	TGCGCCAGCAGCTTGGTGGGGGGGTCAAGCACAGATACGCAGTATTTT	CASSLVGGSSTDTQYF
.	TRBV5-8	TRBJ2-5	.	TGTGCCAGCAGCTTGGAAGGAGGCGGGGTGGGAGAGACCCAGTACTTC	CASSLEGGGVGETQYF
few	TRBV6-5	TRBJ2-7	TRBD1	TGTGCCAGCAGTGGGGACAGGGACGAGCAGTACTTC	CASSGDRDEQYF
.	TRBV11-2	TRBJ1-1	.	TGTGCCAGCAGCTTAGATCTAAGGTTAGCGACCCGGGGCACTGAAGCTTTCTTT	CASSLDLRLATRGTEAFF
.	TRBV5-1	TRBJ1-2	TRBD1	TGCGCCAGCAGCTTAACAGGGGCTGTTGATGGCTACACCTTC	CASSLTGAVDGYTF
.	TRBV7-6	TRBJ2-5	.	TGTGCCAGCAGCTTAGGGAGTGAGACCCAGTACTTC	CASSLGSETQYF
.	TRBV5-1	TRBJ1-3	.	TGCGCCAGCAGCTTTGAAGCTCGACGGACTTCTGGAAACACCATATATTTT	CASSFEARRTSGNTIYF
few	TRBV2	TRBJ2-2	.	TGTGCCAGCAGAGCAAACCCGCAGAACACCGGGGAGCTGTTTTTT	CASRANPQNTGELFF
.	TRBV7-9	TRBJ2-3	.	TGTGCCAGCAGCCGAAATTCTCCGGGCACAGATACGCAGTATTTT	CASSRNSPGTDTQYF
.	TRBV7-2	TRBJ2-5	TRBD2	TGTGCCAGCAGGACTAGCGGGGGGGCCGTGGGAGAGACCCAGTACTTC	CASRTSGGAVGETQYF
.	TRBV6-1	TRBJ2-7	.	TGTGCCAGCTCGAGGGACTACGAGCAGTACTTC	CASSRDYEQYF
.	TRBV4-3	TRBJ2-3	.	TGCGCCGGCAGCCTGCAGGGGGGAACTAGCACAGATACGCAGTATTTT	CAGSLQGGTSTDTQYF
many	TRBV7-6	TRBJ2-7	.	TGTGCCAGCAGCTCGTTGCGGGGATCCTACGAGCAGTACTTC	CASSSLRGSYEQYF
.	TRBV5-1	TRBJ1-1	TRBD1	TGCGCCAGCAGCCTTTCCGGGACAGGGGTGACTGAAGCTTTCTTT	CASSLSGTGVTEAFF
.	TRBV6-6	TRBJ1-2	.	TGTGCCAGCAGTTACTACCGGAACTATGGCTACACCTTC	CASSYYRNYGYTF
.	TRBV27	TRBJ2-3	.	TGTGCCACTAGACAGTGGGAAGATACGCAGTATTTT	CATRQWEDTQYF
.	TRBV4-1	TRBJ2-5	TRBD2	TGCGCCAGCAGCCAAGCCGGACTAGCTCAAGAGACCCAGTACTTC	CASSQAGLAQETQYF
.	TRBV9	TRBJ1-4	.	TGTGCCAGCAGCGCCACCGAGGCCAGACTCGAAAAACTGTTTTTT	CASSATEARLEKLFF
once	TRBV7-9	TRBJ2-7	.	TGTGCCAGCAGCTCCCGGGGGTACGAGCAGTACTTC	CASSSRGYEQYF
.	TRBV5-8	TRBJ1-5	.	TGTGCCAGCAGCGGGGCCACCAGGACGGACAATCAGCCCCAGCATTTT	CASSGATRTDNQPQHF
.	TRBV7-6	TRBJ2-7	.	TGTGCCAGCAGCGACCCGGACATCGGAGTCGAGCAGTACTTC	CASSDPDIGVEQYF
.	TRBV9	TRBJ2-2	.	TGTGCCAGCAGCGTCCTAACCGGGGAGCTGTTTTTT	CASSVLTGELFF
.	TRBV7-9	TRBJ2-7	.	TGTTCCAGCAGCCAAGATCGAAAGGGATGGAGGGAGCAGTACTTC	CSSSQDRKGWREQYF
few	TRBV19	TRBJ2-1	.	TGTGCCAGTAGCCAACTAGTAAATGAGCAGTTCTTC	CASSQLVNEQFF
.	TRBV9	TRBJ1-2	.	TGTGCCAGCAGCCTCATCGGGGTAGGGAGGGGTGGCTACACCTTC	CASSLIGVGRGGYTF
.	TRBV6-5	TRBJ1-2	.	TGTGCCAGCAGTTACTCCCGTTCTTCTAACTATGGCTACACCTTC	CASSYSRSSNYGYTF
.	TRBV15	TRBJ1-3	.	TGTGCCACCAGCAGGGGGGCCAGCTCTGGAAACACCATATATTTT	CATSRGASSGNTIYF
.	TRBV7-6	TRBJ1-4	TRBD1	TGTGCCAGCAGCCCCTTGGACAGGAAGGGGGAAAAACTGTTTTTT	CASSPLDRKGEKLFF
.	TRBV11-2	TRBJ1-4	.	TGTGCCAGCAGCTCAGGGGTTTTCGCAACTAATGAAAAACTGTTTTTT	CASSSGVFATNEKLFF
.	TRBV7-6	TRBJ2-7	TRBD1	TGTGCCAGCAGCTTAGGTCCCAGGGGGAAAACCTACGAGCAGTACTTC	CASSLGPRGKTYEQYF
.	TRBV14	TRBJ2-3	.	TGTGCCAGCAGCCAAGATCTCGGCGCGGGGCTTGATACGCAGTATTTT	CASSQDLGAGLDTQYF
.	TRBV27	TRBJ2-7	TRBD2	TGTGCCAGCAGCCTGGGCCAGGGACTAAACTACGAGCAGTACTTC	CASSLGQGLNYEQYF
.	TRBV7-9	TRBJ2-7	TRBD2	TGTGCCAGCAGCTTTACTAGCGGGCCCTACGAGCAGTACTTC	CASSFTSGPYEQYF